This entry describes one TCR beta chain. Its matching antigen is unknown. TCRdb fed the RACE reads into MiXCR, producing one record per CDR3 protein. The table shows 100,000 or so distinct CDR3 sequences, with approximately 11% occurring only once. The sample is drawn from a study of human T cells and chemical hapten exposure. In the study overall: Enrolled patients were predominantly female and had alopecia areata, totalis or universalis. Findings and limits, study-wide: Positively correlated with patch test score were the counts of PT1 expanded TCRs.

Germline-derived CDR1 and CDR2 are LNHNV and YYDKDF (reference sequence). This CDR3 spans 16 amino acids. Trimming removed 0 bases at V and 3 bases at J, with 12 bases between. Time point described: patch test 1, 2 weeks after DPC sensitization. The treatment denotes: therapeutic diphenylcyclopropenone sensitization with weekly scalp DPC. Non-pregnant alopecia patients aged 18 to 70, suitable for DPC therapy. This TCR derives from a woman aged 35 to 49 with alopecia areata. Some clones in this sample may be carry-over from other donors' samples. The starting material was whole blood, obtained in connection with sensitization to the hapten diphenylcyclopropenone (DPC). The chain joins TRBV15 to TRBJ2-1; D perhaps matches TRBD2 (6 bases). CDR3 nucleotides: TGTGCCACCAGCAGAGATGTGGGGGGTTACTACAATGAGCAGTTCTTC. Its protein product is CATSRDVGGYYNEQFF.